This TCR beta chain came from a study of blood T cell repertoires in COVID-19. The V and J ends lost 0 bases and 8 bases respectively, with 12 bases between them. Germline V gene sequence: CDR1 LGHDT, CDR2 YNNKEL (reference sequence). This CDR3 is 14 amino acids long. Recovered participants had two consecutive negative NP/OP PCR tests, healthcare professional clearance, or symptom resolution. Produced via immunoSEQ multiplex PCR; TCRdb's table is partial and in-frame only. The data hold about 300,000 clones, with 90% observed a single time. V gene TRBV3-1 (or the pseudogene TRBV3-2) combines with J gene TRBJ2-3, with D maybe TRBD2 (6 bases). Material for sequencing was PBMCs or T cells enriched from blood (not recorded which). The clonotype originates from a woman aged 25 to 39 who had recovered from COVID-19. The CDR3 DNA sequence: TGTGCCAGCAGCCAAGATCACGGGGGTGGTACGCAGTATTTT. The encoded protein is CASSQDHGGGTQYF.